This record looks at one T cell receptor (beta chain) sequence and its context. Its target is not known. This specimen comes from a study of cytomegalovirus exposure and HLA in healthy donors. About the study: Most genotyped donors, 65% to 85% of about 400, had Caucasian-associated genetic ancestry. The study, taken as a whole, reports: Upon later analysis, HLA-associated TCR beta chains proved more clonally expanded than other, equally common chains. TCR sequences were mostly rare, though some public TCRs occurred in many donors. Roughly even sequencing depth across donors was the assumption behind the presence/absence analyses.

Trimming cost V 9 bases and J 4 bases; bases outside gene matches: 13. This CDR3 contains 16 residues. CDR1 is MNHEY, CDR2 SMNVEV, per germline (reference sequence). Primers: 60 Vbeta forward and 13 Jbeta reverse. Assay used: immunoSEQ multiplex PCR; TCRdb lists only in-frame clones, some missing. The sample holds about 150,000 clones, 75% to 85% seen once. This clonotype originated in a woman aged 30 to 39 in good health and CMV-seropositive. The chain uses TRBV27 and TRBJ2-1; the match to TRBD1 covers 9 bases. The sequencing sample was made of PBMCs. CDR3 DNA: TGTGCCAGTCAGAGGTGGGAGACAGGGGGTTACAATGAGCAGTTCTTC. This encodes CASQRWETGGYNEQFF.